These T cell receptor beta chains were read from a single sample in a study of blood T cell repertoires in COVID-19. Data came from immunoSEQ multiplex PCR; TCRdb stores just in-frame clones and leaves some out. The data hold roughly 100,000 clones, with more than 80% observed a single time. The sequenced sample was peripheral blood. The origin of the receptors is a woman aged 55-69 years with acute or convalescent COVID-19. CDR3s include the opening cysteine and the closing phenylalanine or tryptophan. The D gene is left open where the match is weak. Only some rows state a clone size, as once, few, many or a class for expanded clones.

CDR3 DNA: TGTGCCAGCAGTGTCGGGAACACTGAAGCTTTCTTT; CDR3 protein: CASSVGNTEAFF; V gene: TRBV2; J gene: TRBJ1-1; clone size: .; D gene: .; CDR3 length: 12
CDR3 DNA: TGTGCCATCAGCCTAAACAATGAGCAGTTCTTC; CDR3 protein: CAISLNNEQFF; V gene: TRBV10-3; J gene: TRBJ2-1; clone size: .; D gene: .; CDR3 length: 11
CDR3 DNA: TGTGCCAGTAGTATAAACGCACTTCAAGAGACCCAGTACTTC; CDR3 protein: CASSINALQETQYF; V gene: TRBV19; J gene: TRBJ2-5; clone size: few; D gene: .; CDR3 length: 14
CDR3 DNA: TGTGCCAGCAGCTTGCGGTTGCAGGTCGGAAGTCAGCCCCAGCATTTT; CDR3 protein: CASSLRLQVGSQPQHF; V gene: TRBV5-8; J gene: TRBJ1-5; clone size: .; D gene: .; CDR3 length: 16
CDR3 DNA: TGTGCCAGCATGGCCGGGGACAGGGTGGGAAAACTGTTTTTT; CDR3 protein: CASMAGDRVGKLFF; V gene: TRBV2; J gene: TRBJ1-4; clone size: .; D gene: TRBD1; CDR3 length: 14
CDR3 DNA: TGTGCCAGCAGTTCAACCTCGGGACAGCCAAACTATGGCTACACCTTC; CDR3 protein: CASSSTSGQPNYGYTF; V gene: TRBV28; J gene: TRBJ1-2; clone size: once; D gene: TRBD1; CDR3 length: 16
CDR3 DNA: TGCGCCAGCAGCTTACAGTCTCCTAGCACAGATACGCAGTATTTT; CDR3 protein: CASSLQSPSTDTQYF; V gene: TRBV5-1; J gene: TRBJ2-3; clone size: .; D gene: .; CDR3 length: 15
CDR3 DNA: TGTGCCAGCATGGACAGGAGAGATGGCTACACCTTC; CDR3 protein: CASMDRRDGYTF; V gene: TRBV25-1; J gene: TRBJ1-2; clone size: .; D gene: TRBD1; CDR3 length: 12
CDR3 DNA: TGTGCCAGCACGGGGGGACAGGGGGCCAACAATGAGCAGTTCTTC; CDR3 protein: CASTGGQGANNEQFF; V gene: TRBV6-5; J gene: TRBJ2-1; clone size: .; D gene: TRBD1; CDR3 length: 15
CDR3 DNA: TGTGCCAGCAGTGGACCCCCAGCAGCGGGGGACTATGGCTACACCTTC; CDR3 protein: CASSGPPAAGDYGYTF; V gene: TRBV2; J gene: TRBJ1-2; clone size: .; D gene: .; CDR3 length: 16
CDR3 DNA: TGCGCCAGCAGCTGGGCTGGGGACAGGGGGTCCCTAGCGGATTACGAGCAGTACTTC; CDR3 protein: CASSWAGDRGSLADYEQYF; V gene: TRBV5-1; J gene: TRBJ2-7; clone size: .; D gene: TRBD1; CDR3 length: 19
CDR3 DNA: TGTGCCAGCAGTTACTCCCGGGGTAACACCGGGGAGCTGTTTTTT; CDR3 protein: CASSYSRGNTGELFF; V gene: TRBV6-5; J gene: TRBJ2-2; clone size: .; D gene: .; CDR3 length: 15
CDR3 DNA: TGTGCCAGTAGGGGCCTTTCCAATTCACCCCTCCACTTT; CDR3 protein: CASRGLSNSPLHF; V gene: TRBV19; J gene: TRBJ1-6; clone size: .; D gene: .; CDR3 length: 13
CDR3 DNA: TGTGCCAGCACCATGGCGGGGTACAATGAGCAGTTCTTC; CDR3 protein: CASTMAGYNEQFF; V gene: TRBV5-4; J gene: TRBJ2-1; clone size: .; D gene: .; CDR3 length: 13
CDR3 DNA: TGTGCCATCAGAATGGGCAGGGAGGGGAACACTGAAGCTTTCTTT; CDR3 protein: CAIRMGREGNTEAFF; V gene: TRBV10-3; J gene: TRBJ1-1; clone size: once; D gene: .; CDR3 length: 15
CDR3 DNA: TGTGCCAGCGGGAGGGCCTACAATGAGCAGTTCTTC; CDR3 protein: CASGRAYNEQFF; V gene: TRBV6-6; J gene: TRBJ2-1; clone size: .; D gene: TRBD2; CDR3 length: 12
CDR3 DNA: TGTGCCAGTAGTACTTGGGGGACAGGGAATGCCCATGAGCAGTTCTTC; CDR3 protein: CASSTWGTGNAHEQFF; V gene: TRBV19; J gene: TRBJ2-1; clone size: .; D gene: TRBD1; CDR3 length: 16
CDR3 DNA: TGTGCCAGCACCCGGGACAGACTAGGGAATGGCTACACCTTC; CDR3 protein: CASTRDRLGNGYTF; V gene: TRBV6-5; J gene: TRBJ1-2; clone size: .; D gene: TRBD1; CDR3 length: 14
CDR3 DNA: TGTGCCAGCAGGGGGGGTAATTCACCCCTCCACTTT; CDR3 protein: CASRGGNSPLHF; V gene: TRBV6-5; J gene: TRBJ1-6; clone size: .; D gene: .; CDR3 length: 12
CDR3 DNA: TGTGCCAGCAGCTTGGTAGCACACAATCAGCCCCAGCATTTT; CDR3 protein: CASSLVAHNQPQHF; V gene: TRBV5-8; J gene: TRBJ1-5; clone size: .; D gene: .; CDR3 length: 14
CDR3 DNA: TGTGCCAGCAGCCCCATAGGGGGGGTTGGAGGCTACACCTTC; CDR3 protein: CASSPIGGVGGYTF; V gene: TRBV28; J gene: TRBJ1-2; clone size: .; D gene: .; CDR3 length: 14
CDR3 DNA: TGCGCCAGCAGCCAGCAGGGGGCGACCCTTGAAGCTTTCTTT; CDR3 protein: CASSQQGATLEAFF; V gene: TRBV4-1; J gene: TRBJ1-1; clone size: .; D gene: TRBD1; CDR3 length: 14
CDR3 DNA: TGTGCCTGGATGGACAGCTATGGCTACACCTTC; CDR3 protein: CAWMDSYGYTF; V gene: TRBV30; J gene: TRBJ1-2; clone size: .; D gene: .; CDR3 length: 11
CDR3 DNA: TGTGCCAGCAGTCCCGGCGGCCAGGGGGGTGGCTACACCTTC; CDR3 protein: CASSPGGQGGGYTF; V gene: TRBV28; J gene: TRBJ1-2; clone size: .; D gene: TRBD1; CDR3 length: 14
CDR3 DNA: TGCGCCAGCAGCGGACTAACGGGAAGTAGCGGCTACACCTTC; CDR3 protein: CASSGLTGSSGYTF; V gene: TRBV4-1; J gene: TRBJ1-2; clone size: once; D gene: .; CDR3 length: 14
CDR3 DNA: TGTGCCAGTAGTACCCTCGGGTCGGCGGGGGAGACCCAGTACTTC; CDR3 protein: CASSTLGSAGETQYF; V gene: TRBV19; J gene: TRBJ2-5; clone size: .; D gene: .; CDR3 length: 15
CDR3 DNA: TGTGCCAGCGGGTTATACAGGTCCGGGGCCAACGTCCTGACTTTC; CDR3 protein: CASGLYRSGANVLTF; V gene: TRBV28; J gene: TRBJ2-6; clone size: .; D gene: .; CDR3 length: 15
CDR3 DNA: TGTGCCAGCAGCTTAGAAGCAGGGGAGCAGTTCTTC; CDR3 protein: CASSLEAGEQFF; V gene: TRBV7-9; J gene: TRBJ2-1; clone size: .; D gene: .; CDR3 length: 12
CDR3 DNA: TGTGCCAGCAGCCAAGATATCGCAGTTTACAATGAGCAGTTCTTC; CDR3 protein: CASSQDIAVYNEQFF; V gene: TRBV4-2; J gene: TRBJ2-1; clone size: .; D gene: .; CDR3 length: 15
CDR3 DNA: TGTGCCAGCAGTTACATGGAGGGGAACACTGAAGCTTTCTTT; CDR3 protein: CASSYMEGNTEAFF; V gene: TRBV6-5; J gene: TRBJ1-1; clone size: .; D gene: .; CDR3 length: 14
CDR3 DNA: TGCGCCAGCAGCTTGGGACAGGGTGGCTATGGCTACACCTTC; CDR3 protein: CASSLGQGGYGYTF; V gene: TRBV5-1; J gene: TRBJ1-2; clone size: .; D gene: TRBD1; CDR3 length: 14
CDR3 DNA: TGTGCCACCAGTGAGACGGGACAGGGGATGAGAACTTTCTTT; CDR3 protein: CATSETGQGMRTFF; V gene: TRBV24-1; J gene: TRBJ1-1; clone size: .; D gene: TRBD1; CDR3 length: 14
CDR3 DNA: TGTGCCAGCAGCGTAGCCACAGGGGCTTCACCCCTCCACTTT; CDR3 protein: CASSVATGASPLHF; V gene: TRBV9; J gene: TRBJ1-6; clone size: .; D gene: TRBD1; CDR3 length: 14
CDR3 DNA: TGTGCCAGCAGCCGGCTACCCGGACAGGGGGGAAATGAGCAGTTCTTC; CDR3 protein: CASSRLPGQGGNEQFF; V gene: TRBV7-6; J gene: TRBJ2-1; clone size: .; D gene: TRBD1; CDR3 length: 16
CDR3 DNA: TGTGCCAGCAGTTTGACAGTGAACACTGAAGCTTTCTTT; CDR3 protein: CASSLTVNTEAFF; V gene: TRBV12-3/TRBV12-4; J gene: TRBJ1-1; clone size: .; D gene: .; CDR3 length: 13
CDR3 DNA: TGTGCCAGCAGCTCACTTATAACAGTAGCGGGAGGGCCAGATACGCAGTATTTT; CDR3 protein: CASSSLITVAGGPDTQYF; V gene: TRBV13; J gene: TRBJ2-3; clone size: .; D gene: TRBD2; CDR3 length: 18
CDR3 DNA: TGTGCCAGCAGTGACGGGGGACAGGGGGCGGTGGTTAATGAAAAACTGTTTTTT; CDR3 protein: CASSDGGQGAVVNEKLFF; V gene: TRBV6-4; J gene: TRBJ1-4; clone size: .; D gene: TRBD1; CDR3 length: 18
CDR3 DNA: TGTGCCAGCAGCCAAGACCGCGGGTGGATCAATGAGCAGTTCTTC; CDR3 protein: CASSQDRGWINEQFF; V gene: TRBV3-1/TRBV3-2; J gene: TRBJ2-1; clone size: .; D gene: .; CDR3 length: 15
CDR3 DNA: TGTGCCAGCCAAAAACAGGGGGCAACTAATGAAAAACTGTTTTTT; CDR3 protein: CASQKQGATNEKLFF; V gene: TRBV27; J gene: TRBJ1-4; clone size: few; D gene: TRBD1; CDR3 length: 15
CDR3 DNA: TGCGCCAGCAGCCCGGGACAGGGGAGTGAAAAACTGTTTTTT; CDR3 protein: CASSPGQGSEKLFF; V gene: TRBV5-1; J gene: TRBJ1-4; clone size: .; D gene: TRBD1; CDR3 length: 14